The sequence of this T cell receptor (beta chain) was determined in a study of blood T cell repertoires in COVID-19. Study overall: Sample material is recorded as cDNA or gDNA derived from T cells, B-cell-depleted T cells, or PBMCs.

In germline, CDR1 is MNHEY, CDR2 SVGAGI. The CDR3 is 15 residues long. Trimming took 7 bases from V and 6 from J; bases not matched to a gene: 9. Original analysis: Amplified reference gene primers provided the basis for estimating nucleated cell counts. Sequencing used immunoSEQ multiplex PCR; TCRdb keeps in-frame clones, though not all of them. D and trimming were read from the DNA, whereas the V and J calls and clone size are those reported in that table. The top ten hold 1.6% of the sample, which has approximately 140,000 clones, around 86% seen once. The sequencing sample was made of peripheral blood. The origin of this receptor is a human donor in a cohort sampled during active COVID-19. The chain carries TRBV6-5 and TRBJ2-2; 9 bases align to TRBD1. CDR3 nucleotides: TGTGCCAGCACCAAGACAGGGGGAAATCCCGGGGAGCTGTTTTTT. This codes for CASTKTGGNPGELFF.